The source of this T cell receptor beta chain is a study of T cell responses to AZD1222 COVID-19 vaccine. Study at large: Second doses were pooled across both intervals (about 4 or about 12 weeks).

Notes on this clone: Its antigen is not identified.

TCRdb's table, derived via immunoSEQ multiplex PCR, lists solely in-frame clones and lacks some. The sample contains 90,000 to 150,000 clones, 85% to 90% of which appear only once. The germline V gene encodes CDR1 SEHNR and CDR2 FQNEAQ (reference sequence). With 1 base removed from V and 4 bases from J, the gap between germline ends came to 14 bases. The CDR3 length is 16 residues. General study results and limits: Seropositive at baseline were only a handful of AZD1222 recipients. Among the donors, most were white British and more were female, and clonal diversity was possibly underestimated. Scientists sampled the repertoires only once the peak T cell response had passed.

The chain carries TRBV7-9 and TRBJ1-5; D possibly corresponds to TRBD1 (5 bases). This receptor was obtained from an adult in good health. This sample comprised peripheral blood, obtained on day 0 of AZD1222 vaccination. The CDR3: CASSLGDSRDNQPQHF. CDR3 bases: TGTGCCAGCAGCTTAGGGGACTCTCGGGATAATCAGCCCCAGCATTTT.